This TCR beta chain was identified in a study of blood T cell repertoires in COVID-19. Study-level information: Italy, Spain and the United States were the sources of the convalescent and acute COVID-19 samples.

The CDR3 is made up of 12 amino acids. Germline CDR1 and CDR2: MNHNY and SVGAGI (reference sequence). V was clipped by 8 bases and J by 1 base, with 8 bases between them. The Seattle site enrolled patients during active infection and followed them longitudinally. TCRdb's table, derived via immunoSEQ multiplex PCR, lists solely in-frame clones and lacks some. The table lists some 71,000 clones, about four fifths of them singletons. The specimen was peripheral blood. This receptor was identified in a man in his forties or fifties with COVID-19, enrolled during active disease. The genes are TRBV6-6 and TRBJ1-2, with unresolved D. CDR3 nucleotides: TGTGCCAGCCTAGGTAGTAACTATGGCTACACCTTC. This encodes CASLGSNYGYTF.